This record looks at one T cell receptor beta chain sequence and its context. CDR3 length: 13 amino acids. Germline V CDR1 and CDR2: DFQATT, SNEGSKA (reference sequence). Trimming took 3 bases from V and 6 from J, leaving 12 bases between them. This sample is part of a study of blood T cell repertoires in COVID-19. The Seattle patients, enrolled during active infection, were followed longitudinally. Data came from immunoSEQ multiplex PCR; TCRdb stores just in-frame clones and leaves some out. The table lists about 350,000 clones, roughly 87% of them singletons. This TCR was sampled from a woman aged 60-75 years with COVID-19, enrolled during active disease. The sample taken for sequencing was peripheral blood. The chain has TRBV20-1 and TRBJ1-3; no clear D gene. DNA of the CDR3: TGCAGTGCTAGTTATTCCGGGTTAAACACCATATATTTT. It specifies CSASYSGLNTIYF.